The following is a TCR beta chain sequence with its context. The CDR3 is 15 residues long. With 0 bases removed from V and 2 bases from J, the gap between germline ends came to 10 bases. Per the germline V gene, CDR1 is LNHNV and CDR2 is YYDKDF (reference sequence). This entry comes from a study of blood T cells in healthy people across ages. Together with a sample-barcoded 5' primer, a J-beta primer mix was included in a second PCR lasting roughly 6 to 12 cycles. TCRdb re-derived calls from the 5' RACE reads in MiXCR, one entry per CDR3 protein. The sample shows about 1,400,000 distinct CDR3 sequences, around two fifths of them seen only once.

Sequencing was done on a sample of blood. This rearrangement joins TRBV15 to TRBJ1-2, with no clear D. This sequence originates from a woman in her late teens or twenties in good health. DNA of the CDR3: TGTGCCACCAGCAGAGAATCCACTCCGAACTATGGCTACACCTTC. Protein sequence: CATSRESTPNYGYTF.